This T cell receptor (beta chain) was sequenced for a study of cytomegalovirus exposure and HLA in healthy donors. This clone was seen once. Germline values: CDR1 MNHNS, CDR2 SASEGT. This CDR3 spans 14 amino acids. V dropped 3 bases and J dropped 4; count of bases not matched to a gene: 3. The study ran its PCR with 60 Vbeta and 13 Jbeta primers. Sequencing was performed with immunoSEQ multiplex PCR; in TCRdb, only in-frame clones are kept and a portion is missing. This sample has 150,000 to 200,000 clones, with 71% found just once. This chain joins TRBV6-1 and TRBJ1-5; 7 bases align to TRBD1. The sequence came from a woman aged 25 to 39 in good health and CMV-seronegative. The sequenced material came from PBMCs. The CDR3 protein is CASSDKQGNQPQHF. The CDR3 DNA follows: TGTGCCAGCAGTGATAAACAGGGGAATCAGCCCCAGCATTTT.